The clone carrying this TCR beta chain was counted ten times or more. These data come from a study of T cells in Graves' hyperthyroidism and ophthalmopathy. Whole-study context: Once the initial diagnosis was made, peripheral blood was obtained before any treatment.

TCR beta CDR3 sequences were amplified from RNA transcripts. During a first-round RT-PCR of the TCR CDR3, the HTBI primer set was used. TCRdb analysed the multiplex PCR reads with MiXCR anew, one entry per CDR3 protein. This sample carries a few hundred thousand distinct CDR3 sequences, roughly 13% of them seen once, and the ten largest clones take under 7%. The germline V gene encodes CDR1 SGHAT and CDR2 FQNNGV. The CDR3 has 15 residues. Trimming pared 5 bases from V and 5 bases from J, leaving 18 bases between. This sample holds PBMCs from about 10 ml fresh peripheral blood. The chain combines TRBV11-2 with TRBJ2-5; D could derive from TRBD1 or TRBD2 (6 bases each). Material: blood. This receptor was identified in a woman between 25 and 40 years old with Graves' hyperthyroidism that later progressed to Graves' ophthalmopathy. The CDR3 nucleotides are TGTGCCAGCAGCCGGGACTTACAGGGAGAGGAGACCCAGTACTTC. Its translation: CASSRDLQGEETQYF.